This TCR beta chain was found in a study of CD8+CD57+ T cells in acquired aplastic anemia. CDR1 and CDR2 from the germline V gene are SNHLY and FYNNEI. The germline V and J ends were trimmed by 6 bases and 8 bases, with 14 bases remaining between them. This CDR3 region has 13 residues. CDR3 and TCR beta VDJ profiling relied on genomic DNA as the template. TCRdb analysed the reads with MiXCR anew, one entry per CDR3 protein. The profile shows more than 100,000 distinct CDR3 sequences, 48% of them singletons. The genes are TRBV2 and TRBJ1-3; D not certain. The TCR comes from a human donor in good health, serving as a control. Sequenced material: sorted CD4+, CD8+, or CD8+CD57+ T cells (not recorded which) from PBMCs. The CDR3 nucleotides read TGTGCCAGCAGCACGGAACGATCGGACACCATATATTTT. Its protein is CASSTERSDTIYF.